The rows below give T cell receptor beta chains drawn from one sample of a study of blood T cell repertoires in COVID-19. The method was immunoSEQ multiplex PCR; TCRdb's version includes in-frame clones alone and lacks a portion of them. Found here are about 51,000 clones, about 86% of them singletons; the top ten hold roughly 4%. Sequenced material: peripheral blood. The receptor set was obtained from an older man with active COVID-19. The CDR3 runs from the conserved cysteine through the conserved F or W. Each record gives: D gene, J gene, clone size, V gene, CDR3 DNA, CDR3 protein. D genes are given only for firm matches. Clone size appears in some rows only: once, few, many, or a class for an expanded clone.

- | TRBJ2-1 | - | TRBV12-3/TRBV12-4 | TGTGCCAGCAGTTCCTCGGGGGAGTCTGGGCAGTTCTTC | CASSSSGESGQFF
TRBD2 | TRBJ2-1 | - | TRBV7-9 | TGTGCCAGCAGCTTTAAAGCGGGAGGGCCTGTTATTGAGCAGTTCTTC | CASSFKAGGPVIEQFF
- | TRBJ2-5 | - | TRBV15 | TGTGCCACCAGTCTTGACAGCGAGTTTGGAGAGACCCAGTACTTC | CATSLDSEFGETQYF
TRBD2 | TRBJ2-1 | - | TRBV19 | TGTGCCAGTAAACTAGCGGTCTCCTCCTACAATGAGCAGTTCTTC | CASKLAVSSYNEQFF
TRBD2 | TRBJ2-2 | - | TRBV7-3 | TGTGCCAGCAGCTTACCTCTAGCGGGTACCGGGGAGCTGTTTTTT | CASSLPLAGTGELFF
- | TRBJ1-6 | - | TRBV10-2 | TGCGCCAGCAGTGAGGATCCAGGCTATAATTCACCCCTCCACTTT | CASSEDPGYNSPLHF
TRBD2 | TRBJ2-1 | - | TRBV5-1 | TGCGCCAGCAGCCTTAATAGCGGGAGCGGTGAGCAGTTCTTC | CASSLNSGSGEQFF
- | TRBJ2-7 | once | TRBV7-2 | TGTGCCAGCCAGAGGAGACCCCTGGAGCAGTACTTC | CASQRRPLEQYF
TRBD1 | TRBJ2-3 | once | TRBV19 | TGTGCCAGTAGAGCGGACCGGGACAGGGGGCCAGATACGCAGTATTTT | CASRADRDRGPDTQYF
TRBD2 | TRBJ2-1 | - | TRBV14 | TGTGCCAGCAGCCAAGGGACTAGCGAATACAATGAGCAGTTCTTC | CASSQGTSEYNEQFF
TRBD2 | TRBJ2-6 | - | TRBV27 | TGTGCCAGCAGCATACTAGCGGCTGGGGCCAACGTCCTGACTTTC | CASSILAAGANVLTF